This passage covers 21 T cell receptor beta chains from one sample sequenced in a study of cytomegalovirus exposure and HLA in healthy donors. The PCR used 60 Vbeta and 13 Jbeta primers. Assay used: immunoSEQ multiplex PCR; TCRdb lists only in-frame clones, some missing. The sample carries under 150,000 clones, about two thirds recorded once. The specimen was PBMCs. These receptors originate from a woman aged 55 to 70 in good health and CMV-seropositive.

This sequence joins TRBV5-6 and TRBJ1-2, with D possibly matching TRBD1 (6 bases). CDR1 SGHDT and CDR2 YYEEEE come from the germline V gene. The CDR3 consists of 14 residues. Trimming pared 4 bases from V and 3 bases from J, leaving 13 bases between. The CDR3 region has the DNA TGTGCCAGCAGCCTGAGGGGGAATGACTATGGCTACACCTTC. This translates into CASSLRGNDYGYTF.

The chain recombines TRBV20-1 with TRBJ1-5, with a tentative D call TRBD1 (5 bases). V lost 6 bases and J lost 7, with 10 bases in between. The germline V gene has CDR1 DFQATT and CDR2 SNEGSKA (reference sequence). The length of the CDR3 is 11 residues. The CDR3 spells CSAQGVQPQHF. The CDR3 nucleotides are TGCAGTGCGCAGGGTGTCCAGCCCCAGCATTTT.

CDR3: CASSPGRLGGGGNTQYF. The DNA of the CDR3 is TGTGCCAGCAGCCCAGGACGGCTCGGGGGTGGGGGGAATACGCAGTATTTT. The chain uses TRBV7-3 and TRBJ2-3; perhaps TRBD2 as D (6 bases). There are 17 residues in the CDR3. CDR1 and CDR2 (germline): SGHTA, FQGTGA. V was cut by 5 bases and J by 7 bases, with 25 bases left in between.

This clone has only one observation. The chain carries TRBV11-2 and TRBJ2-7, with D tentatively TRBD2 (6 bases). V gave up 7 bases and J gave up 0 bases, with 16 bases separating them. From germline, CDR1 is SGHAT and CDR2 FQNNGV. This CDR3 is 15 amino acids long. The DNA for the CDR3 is TGTGCCAGCACCATCGGGGCTAGCGTCTCCTACGAGCAGTACTTC. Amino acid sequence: CASTIGASVSYEQYF. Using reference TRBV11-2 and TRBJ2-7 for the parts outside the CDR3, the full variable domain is EAGVAQSPRYKIIEKRQSVAFWCNPISGHATLYWYQQILGQGPKLLIQFQNNGVVDDSQLPKDRFSAERLKGVDSTLKIQPAKLEDSAVYLCASTIGASVSYEQYFGPGTRLTVT.

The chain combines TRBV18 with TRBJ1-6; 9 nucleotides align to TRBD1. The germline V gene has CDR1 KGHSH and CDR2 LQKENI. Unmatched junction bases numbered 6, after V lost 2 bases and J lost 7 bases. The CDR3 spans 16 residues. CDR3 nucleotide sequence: TGTGCCAGCTCACCAACACCGGGACAGGGCAATTCACCCCTCCACTTT. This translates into CASSPTPGQGNSPLHF.

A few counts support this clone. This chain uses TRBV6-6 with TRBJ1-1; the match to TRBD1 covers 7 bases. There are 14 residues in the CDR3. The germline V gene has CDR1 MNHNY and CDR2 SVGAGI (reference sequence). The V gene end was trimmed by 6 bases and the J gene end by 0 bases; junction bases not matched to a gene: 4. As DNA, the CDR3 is TGTGCCAGCAGGACGACAGGGTTGAACACTGAAGCTTTCTTT. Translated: CASRTTGLNTEAFF.

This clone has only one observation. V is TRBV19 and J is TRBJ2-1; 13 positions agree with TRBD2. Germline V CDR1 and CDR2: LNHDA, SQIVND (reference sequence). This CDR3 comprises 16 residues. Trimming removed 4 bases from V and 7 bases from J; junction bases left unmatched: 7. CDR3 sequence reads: CASSKVTSGGWNEQFF. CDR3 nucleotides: TGTGCCAGTAGTAAGGTGACTAGCGGGGGGTGGAATGAGCAGTTCTTC.

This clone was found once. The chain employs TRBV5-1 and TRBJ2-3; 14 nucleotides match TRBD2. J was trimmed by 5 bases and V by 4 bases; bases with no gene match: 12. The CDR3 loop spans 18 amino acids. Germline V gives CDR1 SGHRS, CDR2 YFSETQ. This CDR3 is CASSPPGLAGARGDTQYF. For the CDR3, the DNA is TGCGCCAGCAGCCCCCCGGGACTAGCGGGGGCCCGAGGAGATACGCAGTATTTT.

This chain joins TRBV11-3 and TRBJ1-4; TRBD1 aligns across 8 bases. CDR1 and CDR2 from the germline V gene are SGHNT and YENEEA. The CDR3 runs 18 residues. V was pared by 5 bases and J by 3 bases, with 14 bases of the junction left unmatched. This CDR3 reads CASSPPDRERRPNEKLFF. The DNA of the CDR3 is TGTGCCAGCAGCCCGCCGGACAGGGAACGAAGACCTAATGAAAAACTGTTTTTT.

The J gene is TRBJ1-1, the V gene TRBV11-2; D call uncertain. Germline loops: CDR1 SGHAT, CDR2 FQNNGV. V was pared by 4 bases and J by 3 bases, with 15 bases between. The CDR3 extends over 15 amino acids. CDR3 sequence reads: CASSWRAVSDTEAFF. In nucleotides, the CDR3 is TGTGCCAGCAGCTGGAGGGCAGTTTCGGACACTGAAGCTTTCTTT. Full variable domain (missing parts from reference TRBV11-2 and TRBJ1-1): EAGVAQSPRYKIIEKRQSVAFWCNPISGHATLYWYQQILGQGPKLLIQFQNNGVVDDSQLPKDRFSAERLKGVDSTLKIQPAKLEDSAVYLCASSWRAVSDTEAFFGQGTRLTVV.

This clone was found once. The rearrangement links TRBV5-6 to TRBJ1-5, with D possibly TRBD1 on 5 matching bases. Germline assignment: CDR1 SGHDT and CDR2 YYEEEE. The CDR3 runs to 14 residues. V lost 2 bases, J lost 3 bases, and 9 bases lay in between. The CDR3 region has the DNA TGTGCCAGCAGCTTATCAGGGTACAATCAGCCCCAGCATTTT. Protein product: CASSLSGYNQPQHF.

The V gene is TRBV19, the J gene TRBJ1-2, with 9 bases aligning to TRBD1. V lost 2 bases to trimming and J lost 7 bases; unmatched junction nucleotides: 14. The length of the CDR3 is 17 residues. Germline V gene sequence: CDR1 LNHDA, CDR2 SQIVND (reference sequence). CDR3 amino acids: CASSILGTGYLSRGYTF. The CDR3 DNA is TGTGCCAGTAGTATACTCGGGACAGGGTATCTTAGTCGTGGCTACACCTTC.

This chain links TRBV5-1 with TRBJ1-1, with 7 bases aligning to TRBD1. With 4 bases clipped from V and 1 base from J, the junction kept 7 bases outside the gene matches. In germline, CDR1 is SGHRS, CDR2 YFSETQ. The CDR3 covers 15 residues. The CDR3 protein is CASSQLQGRNTEAFF. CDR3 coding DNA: TGCGCCAGCAGCCAACTACAGGGGCGGAACACTGAAGCTTTCTTT.

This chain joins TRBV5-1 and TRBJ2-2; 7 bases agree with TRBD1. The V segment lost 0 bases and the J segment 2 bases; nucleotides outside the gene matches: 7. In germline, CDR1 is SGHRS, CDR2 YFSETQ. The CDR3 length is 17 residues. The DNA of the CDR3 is TGCGCCAGCAGCTTGGAACCGGGACAGAGTAACACCGGGGAGCTGTTTTTT. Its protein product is CASSLEPGQSNTGELFF.

CDR3 nucleotide sequence: TGCAGCGTTGAACCAGGGGACTCTGGGGCCAACGTCCTGACTTTC. This encodes CSVEPGDSGANVLTF. The chain combines TRBV29-1 with TRBJ2-6, with a possible D match to TRBD1 (6 bases). CDR1 and CDR2 (germline): SQVTM, ANQGSEA. V was shortened by 2 bases and J by 0 bases, with 8 bases between the two germline ends. This CDR3 is built from 15 residues. Full variable domain (rest looked up from reference TRBV29-1 and TRBJ2-6): SAVISQKPSRDICQRGTSLTIQCQVDSQVTMMFWYRQQPGQSLTLIATANQGSEATYESGFVIDKFPISRPNLTFSTLTVSNMSPEDSSIYLCSVEPGDSGANVLTFGAGSRLTVL.

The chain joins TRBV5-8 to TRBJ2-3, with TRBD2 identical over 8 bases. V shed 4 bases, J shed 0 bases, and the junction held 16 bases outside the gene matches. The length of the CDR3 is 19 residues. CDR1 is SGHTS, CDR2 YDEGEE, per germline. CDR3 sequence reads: CASSPKRWRGDTSTDTQYF. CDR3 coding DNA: TGTGCCAGCAGCCCGAAACGGTGGCGGGGGGACACTAGCACAGATACGCAGTATTTT.

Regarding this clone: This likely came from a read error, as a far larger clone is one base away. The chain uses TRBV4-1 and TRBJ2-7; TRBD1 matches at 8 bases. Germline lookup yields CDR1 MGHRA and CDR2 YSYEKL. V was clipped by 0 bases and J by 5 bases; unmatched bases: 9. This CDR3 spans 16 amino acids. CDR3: CASSQELGTGYHEQYF. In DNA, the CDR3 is TGCGCCAGCAGCCAAGAATTAGGGACAGGTTACCACGAGCAGTACTTC.

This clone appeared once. CDR3 DNA: TGTGCCAGCAGCAAAGGGCGTGGTGGGGCTATGAGCAATCAGCCCCAGCATTTT. The encoded protein is CASSKGRGGAMSNQPQHF. The chain combines TRBV21-1 with TRBJ1-5; the listed D gene, TRBD1, was not tested against the DNA. TRBV21-1 has pseudogene status. The CDR3 covers 18 residues.

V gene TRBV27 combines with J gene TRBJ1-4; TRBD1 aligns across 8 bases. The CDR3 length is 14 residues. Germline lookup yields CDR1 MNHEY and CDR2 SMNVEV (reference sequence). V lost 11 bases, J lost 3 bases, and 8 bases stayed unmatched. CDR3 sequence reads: CASQGAAANEKLFF. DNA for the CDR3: TGTGCCTCCCAGGGGGCCGCAGCTAATGAAAAACTGTTTTTT. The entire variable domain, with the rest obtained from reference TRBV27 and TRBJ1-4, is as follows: EAQVTQNPRYLITVTGKKLTVTCSQNMNHEYMSWYRQDPGLGLRQIYYSMNVEVTDKGDVPEGYKVSRKEKRNFPLILESPSPNQTSLYFCASQGAAANEKLFFGSGTQLSVL.

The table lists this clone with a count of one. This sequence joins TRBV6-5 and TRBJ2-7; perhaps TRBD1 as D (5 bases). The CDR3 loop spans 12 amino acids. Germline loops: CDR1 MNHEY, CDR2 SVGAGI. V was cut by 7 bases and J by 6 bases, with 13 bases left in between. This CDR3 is CASNFQGREQYF. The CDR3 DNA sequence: TGTGCCAGCAACTTCCAGGGCCGCGAGCAGTACTTC.

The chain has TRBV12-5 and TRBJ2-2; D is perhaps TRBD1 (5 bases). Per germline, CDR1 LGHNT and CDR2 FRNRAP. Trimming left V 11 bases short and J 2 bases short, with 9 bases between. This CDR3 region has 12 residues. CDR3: CALWGNTGELFF. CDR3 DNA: TGTGCTCTTTGGGGCAACACCGGGGAGCTGTTTTTT.